These 10 T cell receptor beta chains were all obtained from the same sample, sequenced in a study of T cell changes during pregnancy in multiple sclerosis. Profiled with immunoSEQ multiplex PCR; TCRdb holds only in-frame clones, not every one. This table has some 79,000 clones, around nine tenths appearing once. The sample consisted of CD4+ T cells from peripheral blood mononuclear cells, taken in the second trimester of pregnancy. The receptors derive from a female donor with multiple sclerosis, enrolled in a pregnancy study.

The CDR3 sequence: CASSPSPGTGKAEAFF. CDR3 DNA sequence: TGTGCCAGCAGCCCGTCCCCCGGGACAGGGAAAGCTGAAGCTTTCTTT. The chain uses TRBV7-2 and TRBJ1-1; 9 nucleotides match TRBD1. The CDR3 extends over 16 amino acids. CDR1 and CDR2 (germline): SGHTA, FQGNSA. The V and J ends lost 5 bases and 6 bases, in that order; junction bases with no gene match: 13.

This rearrangement joins TRBV29-1 to TRBJ2-5; the D is unclear. This CDR3 contains 11 residues. Germline assignment: CDR1 SQVTM and CDR2 ANQGSEA. Trimming took off 4 bases at V and 3 bases at J, with 6 bases between the two ends. The CDR3: CSVALKETQYF. The CDR3 DNA follows: TGCAGCGTTGCCCTTAAAGAGACCCAGTACTTC. The full variable domain, with the rest looked up from reference TRBV29-1 and TRBJ2-5, is SAVISQKPSRDICQRGTSLTIQCQVDSQVTMMFWYRQQPGQSLTLIATANQGSEATYESGFVIDKFPISRPNLTFSTLTVSNMSPEDSSIYLCSVALKETQYFGPGTRLLVL.

V gene TRBV19 combines with J gene TRBJ1-2; a weak D match, TRBD1 (5 bases). Trimming removed 4 bases from V and 8 bases from J, with 20 bases in between. The CDR3 is made up of 15 amino acids. CDR1 and CDR2 (germline): LNHDA, SQIVND (reference sequence). This CDR3 reads CASSRAGIGVIGYTF. The CDR3 nucleotides are TGTGCCAGTAGTAGGGCAGGCATAGGGGTTATCGGCTACACCTTC.

V and J are TRBV9 and TRBJ2-7; 8 bases line up with TRBD1. The CDR3 runs to 15 residues. Germline V CDR1 and CDR2: SGDLS, YYNGEE. With 2 bases clipped from V and 2 bases from J, the junction kept 6 bases outside the gene matches. In nucleotides, the CDR3 is TGTGCCAGCAGCGTCCGAACAGGGGGTCCCTACGAGCAGTACTTC. Protein sequence: CASSVRTGGPYEQYF.

This clone was found once. The chain joins TRBV4-1 to TRBJ2-5, with D possibly matching TRBD2 (6 bases). V lost 1 base to trimming and J lost 4 bases, with 13 bases between them. The CDR3 extends over 15 amino acids. Germline V lookup: CDR1 MGHRA, CDR2 YSYEKL. In DNA, the CDR3 is TGCGCCAGCAGCCAAGTAGGGCTAGCGCCAGAGACCCAGTACTTC. This sequence encodes CASSQVGLAPETQYF.

This sequence joins TRBV7-2 and TRBJ1-3; maybe TRBD1 (5 bases). The length of the CDR3 is 16 residues. Trimming took off 0 bases at V and 0 bases at J, with 9 bases between the two ends. From germline, CDR1 is SGHTA and CDR2 FQGNSA. The CDR3 region has the DNA TGTGCCAGCAGCTTAGCAGGGGCCAGCTCTGGAAACACCATATATTTT. Its translation: CASSLAGASSGNTIYF.

The V gene is TRBV7-2, the J gene TRBJ2-1; TRBD2 aligns across 10 bases. The V gene's germline CDR1 is SGHTA and CDR2 FQGNSA. V was pared by 3 bases and J by 7 bases, with 6 bases of the junction left unmatched. This CDR3 has 15 residues. The CDR3 loop is CASSFLAGVWNEQFF. The CDR3 bases are TGTGCCAGCAGCTTCCTAGCGGGGGTTTGGAATGAGCAGTTCTTC.

J is TRBJ2-1 and V is TRBV5-1; tentatively, D is TRBD2 (6 bases). CDR1 SGHRS and CDR2 YFSETQ come from the germline V gene. Deletions cut 5 bases from V and 13 bases from J, with 19 bases between. The CDR3 contains 13 residues. The CDR3 reads CASSSFLREAQFF. DNA for the CDR3: TGCGCCAGCAGTTCCTTTTTGAGGGAGGCTCAGTTCTTC.

J is TRBJ2-1 and V is TRBV7-2, with D maybe TRBD2 (5 bases). The CDR3 loop spans 14 amino acids. CDR1 SGHTA and CDR2 FQGNSA come from the germline V gene. The V gene lost 1 base and the J gene lost 9 bases, with 13 bases spanning the gap. The CDR3 protein is CASSLDIWSGEQFF. As DNA, the CDR3 is TGTGCCAGCAGCTTAGATATATGGAGCGGTGAGCAGTTCTTC.

The V and J genes are TRBV7-2 and TRBJ2-2; 7 bases map to TRBD1. V lost 5 bases and J lost 4; bases outside the gene matches: 7. Germline loops: CDR1 SGHTA, CDR2 FQGNSA. There are 15 residues in the CDR3. The CDR3 reads CASSATGTVTGELFF. The CDR3 nucleotides read TGTGCCAGCAGCGCTACCGGGACAGTCACCGGGGAGCTGTTTTTT.